This T cell receptor beta chain was identified during a study of T cells in Graves' hyperthyroidism and ophthalmopathy. Study results and caveats: A model built on 13 V-J features separated ophthalmopathy from stable hyperthyroidism.

There were TCR beta CDR3 regions amplified from RNA transcripts. A set of HTBI primers served as the primers for a first-round RT-PCR of the TCR CDR3. MiXCR, applied by TCRdb to the multiplex PCR reads, yields one record per CDR3 protein. This repertoire shows approximately 510,000 distinct CDR3 sequences, more than 20% found once; its top ten account for less than 30%. Note on this clonotype: What it binds is not known. This may arise from a read error, as a much more abundant clone is one base away. A read error is likely, as this CDR3 ends without the conserved phenylalanine or tryptophan.

This receptor was taken from a man aged 18-30 years with Graves' hyperthyroidism. The sample consisted of blood.

The CDR3 is CASSLWGVRSNQPQHV. DNA for the CDR3: TGTGCCAGCAGTTTATGGGGGGTTCGGAGCAATCAGCCCCAGCATGTT. This chain uses TRBV28 with TRBJ1-5; the D gene is possibly TRBD1 (5 bases). Germline V gene lookup returns CDR1 MDHEN and CDR2 SYDVKM. V shed 0 bases and J shed 1 base, with 10 bases lying between them. CDR3 length: 16 residues.